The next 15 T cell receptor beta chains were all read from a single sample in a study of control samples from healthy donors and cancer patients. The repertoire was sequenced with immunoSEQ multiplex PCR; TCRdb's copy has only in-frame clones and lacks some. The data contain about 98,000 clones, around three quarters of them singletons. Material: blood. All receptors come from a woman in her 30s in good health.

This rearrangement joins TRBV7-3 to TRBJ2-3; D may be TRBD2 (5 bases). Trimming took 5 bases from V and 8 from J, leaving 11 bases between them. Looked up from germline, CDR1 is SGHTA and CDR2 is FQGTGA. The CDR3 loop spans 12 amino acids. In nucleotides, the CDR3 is TGTGCCAGCAGCACTCCGGGAACTACGCAGTATTTT. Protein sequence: CASSTPGTTQYF.

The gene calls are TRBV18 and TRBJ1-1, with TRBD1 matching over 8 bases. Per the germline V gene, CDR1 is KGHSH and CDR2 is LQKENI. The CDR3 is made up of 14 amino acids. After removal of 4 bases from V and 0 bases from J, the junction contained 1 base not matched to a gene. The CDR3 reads CASSLGQVNTEAFF. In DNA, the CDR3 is TGTGCCAGCTCACTGGGACAGGTGAACACTGAAGCTTTCTTT.

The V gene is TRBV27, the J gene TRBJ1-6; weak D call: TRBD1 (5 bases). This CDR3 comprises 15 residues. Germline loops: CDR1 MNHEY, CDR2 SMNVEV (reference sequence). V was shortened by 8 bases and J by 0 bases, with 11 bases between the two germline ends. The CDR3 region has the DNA TGTGCCAGCGGGGAAGACAGCTCCTATAATTCACCCCTCCACTTT. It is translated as CASGEDSSYNSPLHF.

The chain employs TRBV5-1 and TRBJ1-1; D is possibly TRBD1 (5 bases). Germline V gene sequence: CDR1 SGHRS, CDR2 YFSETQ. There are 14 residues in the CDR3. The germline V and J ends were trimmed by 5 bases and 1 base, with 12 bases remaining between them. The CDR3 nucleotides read TGCGCCAGCAGGAAAGGGGAGCGGAACACTGAAGCTTTCTTT. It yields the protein CASRKGERNTEAFF.

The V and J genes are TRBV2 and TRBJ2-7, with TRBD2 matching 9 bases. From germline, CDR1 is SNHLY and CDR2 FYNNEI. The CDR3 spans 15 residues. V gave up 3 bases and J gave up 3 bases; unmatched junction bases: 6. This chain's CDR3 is CASSEGLAMYYEQYF. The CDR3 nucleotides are TGTGCCAGCAGTGAGGGACTAGCCATGTACTACGAGCAGTACTTC.

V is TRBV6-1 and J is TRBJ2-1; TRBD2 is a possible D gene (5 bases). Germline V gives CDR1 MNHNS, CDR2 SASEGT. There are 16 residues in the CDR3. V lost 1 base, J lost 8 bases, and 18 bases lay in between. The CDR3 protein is CASSEGRGRGFDEQFF. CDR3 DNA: TGTGCCAGCAGTGAAGGTCGAGGGAGAGGTTTCGATGAGCAGTTCTTC.

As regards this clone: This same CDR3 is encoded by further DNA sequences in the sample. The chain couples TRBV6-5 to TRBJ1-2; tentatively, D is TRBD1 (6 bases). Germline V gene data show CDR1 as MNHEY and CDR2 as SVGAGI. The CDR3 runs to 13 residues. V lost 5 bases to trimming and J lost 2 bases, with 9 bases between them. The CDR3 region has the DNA TGTGCCAGCAGTCACAGGGAGAACTATGGCTACACCTTC. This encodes CASSHRENYGYTF.

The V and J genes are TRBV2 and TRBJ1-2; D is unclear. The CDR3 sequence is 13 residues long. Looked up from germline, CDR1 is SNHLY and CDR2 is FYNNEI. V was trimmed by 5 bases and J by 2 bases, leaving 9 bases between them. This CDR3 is CASSPGENYGYTF. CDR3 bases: TGTGCCAGCAGTCCTGGGGAAAACTATGGCTACACCTTC.

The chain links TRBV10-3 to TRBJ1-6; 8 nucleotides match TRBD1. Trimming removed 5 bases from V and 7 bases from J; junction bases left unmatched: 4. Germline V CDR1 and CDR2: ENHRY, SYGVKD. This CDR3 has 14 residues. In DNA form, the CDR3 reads TGTGCCATCAGTACGACAGGGGCGAATTCACCCCTCCACTTT. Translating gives CAISTTGANSPLHF.

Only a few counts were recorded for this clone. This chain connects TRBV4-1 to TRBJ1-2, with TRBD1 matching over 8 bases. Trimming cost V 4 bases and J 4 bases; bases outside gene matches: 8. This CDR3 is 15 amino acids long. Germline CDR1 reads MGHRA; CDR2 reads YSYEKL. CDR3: CASSPAGQETYGYTF. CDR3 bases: TGCGCCAGCAGCCCAGCGGGACAGGAGACCTATGGCTACACCTTC.

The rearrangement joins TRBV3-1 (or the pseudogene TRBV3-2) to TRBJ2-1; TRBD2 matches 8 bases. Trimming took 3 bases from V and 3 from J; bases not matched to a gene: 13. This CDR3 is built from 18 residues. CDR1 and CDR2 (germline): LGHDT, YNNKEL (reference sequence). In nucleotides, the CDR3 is TGTGCCAGCAGCCACCAAAACTCTGCGCGGGGGGACTACAATGAGCAGTTCTTC. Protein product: CASSHQNSARGDYNEQFF.

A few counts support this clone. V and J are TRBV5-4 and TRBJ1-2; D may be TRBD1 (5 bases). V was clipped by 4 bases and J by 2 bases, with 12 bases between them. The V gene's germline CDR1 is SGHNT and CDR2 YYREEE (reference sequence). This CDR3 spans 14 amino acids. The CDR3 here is CASSQRGRNYGYTF. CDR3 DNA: TGTGCCAGCAGCCAAAGGGGCAGAAACTATGGCTACACCTTC. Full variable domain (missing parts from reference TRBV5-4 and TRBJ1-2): ETGVTQSPTHLIKTRGQQVTLRCSSQSGHNTVSWYQQALGQGPQFIFQYYREEENGRGNFPPRFSGLQFPNYSSELNVNALELDDSALYLCASSQRGRNYGYTFGSGTRLTVV.

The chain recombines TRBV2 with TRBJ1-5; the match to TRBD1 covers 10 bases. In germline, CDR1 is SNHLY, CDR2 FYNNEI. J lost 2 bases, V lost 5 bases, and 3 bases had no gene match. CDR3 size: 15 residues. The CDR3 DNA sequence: TGTGCCAGCAGTCCGACAGGGGGCGGCAATCAGCCCCAGCATTTT. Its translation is CASSPTGGGNQPQHF.

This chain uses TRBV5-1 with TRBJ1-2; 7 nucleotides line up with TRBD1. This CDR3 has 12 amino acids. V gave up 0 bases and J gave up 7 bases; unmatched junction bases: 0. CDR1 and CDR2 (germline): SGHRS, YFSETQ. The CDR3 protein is CASSLAGGGYTF. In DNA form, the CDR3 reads TGCGCCAGCAGCTTGGCAGGGGGTGGCTACACCTTC.

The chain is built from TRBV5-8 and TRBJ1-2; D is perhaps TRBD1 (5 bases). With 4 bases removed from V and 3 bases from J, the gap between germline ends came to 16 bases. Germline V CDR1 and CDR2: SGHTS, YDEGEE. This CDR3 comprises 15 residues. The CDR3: CASSLTRGVHYGYTF. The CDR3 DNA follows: TGTGCCAGCAGCCTCACCCGAGGGGTACACTATGGCTACACCTTC. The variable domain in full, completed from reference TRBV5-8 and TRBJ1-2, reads EAGVTQSPTHLIKTRGQQATLRCSPISGHTSVYWYQQALGLGLQFLLWYDEGEERNRGNFPPRFSGRQFPNYSSELNVNALELEDSALYLCASSLTRGVHYGYTFGSGTRLTVV.